The 8 T cell receptor beta chains reported below all come from one sample, sequenced in a study of CXCR3 chemokines and chemotherapy response in bladder cancer. TCRdb independently ran MiXCR on the PCR reads; one entry per CDR3 protein. The sample has about 3,500 distinct CDR3 sequences; around 26% are singletons. Specimen collection occurred from a patient whose treatment included neoadjuvant chemotherapy. Receptor source: a human donor with bladder cancer that did not respond to neoadjuvant chemotherapy.

The chain couples TRBV16 to TRBJ1-4, with a weak D call TRBD1 (6 bases). CDR3 size: 15 residues. CDR1 is KGHSY, CDR2 FQNENV, per germline. V was trimmed by 0 bases and J by 8 bases, leaving 13 bases between them. CDR3 region: CASSQSAQGPEKLFF. For the CDR3, the DNA is TGTGCCAGCAGCCAATCCGCACAGGGACCCGAAAAACTGTTTTTT.

The count of this clonotype is one. The gene calls are TRBV19 and TRBJ1-5; D perhaps matches TRBD1 (6 bases). CDR3 size: 12 residues. In germline, CDR1 is LNHDA, CDR2 SQIVND (reference sequence). The V end lost 7 bases, the J end lost 7 bases, and 11 bases lay between the germline ends. The CDR3 coding sequence is TGTGCCAGTAATTCAGGGGAGCAGCCCCAGCATTTT. Translating gives CASNSGEQPQHF. Looking up the rest from reference TRBV19 and TRBJ1-5 gives the full variable domain: DGGITQSPKYLFRKEGQNVTLSCEQNLNHDAMYWYRQDPGQGLRLIYYSQIVNDFQKGDIAEGYSVSREKKESFPLTVTSAQKNPTAFYLCASNSGEQPQHFGDGTRLSIL.

This clonotype was counted many times. Here the CDR3 reads CASSLGSLTQYF. The CDR3 nucleotides read TGTGCCAGCAGCTTGGGGAGCCTCACACAGTACTTC. This chain uses TRBV5-4 with TRBJ2-7; D call uncertain. V was cut by 0 bases and J by 10 bases, with 11 bases left in between. CDR1 is SGHNT and CDR2 is YYREEE in the germline V gene (reference sequence). The CDR3 is 12 residues long.

On this clonotype: Since a much larger clone is just one base distant, this may be a read error. This sequence joins TRBV11-3 and TRBJ2-7; D is unresolved. V dropped 1 base and J dropped 1 base, with 8 bases sitting between them. Germline loops: CDR1 SGHNT, CDR2 YENEEA. The CDR3 totals 14 residues. The CDR3 nucleotides are TGTGCCAGCAGCTTAGGGCCGGTGTCCTACGAGCAGTACTTC. Translating gives CASSLGPVSYEQYF.

In this sample, this clonotype is medium-sized. The V call is TRBV11-1, the J call TRBJ1-2; D call uncertain. Germline CDR1 is SGHAT and CDR2 is FQDESV (reference sequence). V lost 1 base to trimming and J lost 4 bases, with 7 bases between them. The CDR3 is made up of 13 amino acids. The CDR3, as DNA: TGTGCCAGCAGCTTAGGACCGATCTATGGCTACACCTTC. Amino acid sequence: CASSLGPIYGYTF.

This clonotype was detected many times. The chain recombines TRBV13 with TRBJ2-6; D gene ambiguous. The CDR3 runs 16 residues. V dropped 1 base and J dropped 4 bases, with 11 bases sitting between them. The germline V gene has CDR1 PRHDT and CDR2 FYEKMQ (reference sequence). CDR3 coding DNA: TGTGCCAGCAGCTTAGAAGGGTTTCCCGGGGCCAACGTCCTGACTTTC. This sequence encodes CASSLEGFPGANVLTF.

This chain connects TRBV20-1 to TRBJ2-1; 14 bases are shared with TRBD2. The CDR3 contains 17 residues. V lost 0 bases, J lost 4 bases, and 5 bases stayed unmatched. In germline, CDR1 is DFQATT, CDR2 SNEGSKA (reference sequence). CDR3 protein: CSARDRRTSGGYNEQFF. DNA of the CDR3: TGCAGTGCTAGAGATAGAAGGACTAGCGGGGGGTACAATGAGCAGTTCTTC.

This clonotype was counted at least ten times. This chain joins TRBV9 and TRBJ2-1; no clear D. V lost 0 bases, J lost 0 bases, and 7 bases lay in between. This CDR3 has 15 amino acids. The germline V gene has CDR1 SGDLS and CDR2 YYNGEE. The CDR3: CASSVEGYSYNEQFF. The CDR3 nucleotides are TGTGCCAGCAGCGTAGAAGGTTACTCCTACAATGAGCAGTTCTTC.